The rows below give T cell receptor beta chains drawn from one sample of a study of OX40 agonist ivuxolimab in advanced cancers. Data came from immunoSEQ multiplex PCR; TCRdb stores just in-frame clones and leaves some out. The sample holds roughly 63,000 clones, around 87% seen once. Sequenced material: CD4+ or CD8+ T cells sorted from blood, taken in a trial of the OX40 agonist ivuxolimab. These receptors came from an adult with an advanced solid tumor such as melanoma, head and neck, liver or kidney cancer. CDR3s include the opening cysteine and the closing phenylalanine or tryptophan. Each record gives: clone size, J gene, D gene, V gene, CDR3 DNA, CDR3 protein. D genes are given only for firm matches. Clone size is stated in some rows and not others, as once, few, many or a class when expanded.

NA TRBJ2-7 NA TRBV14 TGTGCCAGCAGCCAAGTGCACCGAGAATACGAGCAGTACTTC CASSQVHREYEQYF
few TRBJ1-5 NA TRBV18 TGTGCCAGCTCACTATTAAGGGGAGATCAGCCCCAGCATTTT CASSLLRGDQPQHF
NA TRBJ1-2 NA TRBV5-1 TGCGCCAGCAGCTCAAGTTCTGGGCCAGACTATGGCTACACCTTC CASSSSSGPDYGYTF
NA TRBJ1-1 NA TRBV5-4 TGTGCCAGCAGCTCCGGAGGGGCAGGGGTAAGAAGGACTGAAGCTTTCTTT CASSSGGAGVRRTEAFF
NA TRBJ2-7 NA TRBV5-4 TGTGCCAGCAGTTTGGGGCCGGACAGCTCCTACGAGCAGTACTTC CASSLGPDSSYEQYF
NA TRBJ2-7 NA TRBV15 TGTGCCACCAGCAAAGGAAGGGTGAGCTCCTACGAGCAGTACTTC CATSKGRVSSYEQYF
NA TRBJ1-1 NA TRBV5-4 TGTGCCAGCAGCTCCCGGTCCGAGAACACTGAAGCTTTCTTT CASSSRSENTEAFF
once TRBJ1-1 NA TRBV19 TGTGCCAGTAATGATGGGGCAGGCACTGAAGCTTTCTTT CASNDGAGTEAFF
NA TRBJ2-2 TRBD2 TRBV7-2 TGTGCCAGCAGCTTAGCGGGAGGGGTCGGGGAGCTGTTTTTT CASSLAGGVGELFF
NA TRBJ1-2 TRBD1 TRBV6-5 TGTGCCAGCAGTCCGACAGGGACCTATGGCTACACCTTC CASSPTGTYGYTF
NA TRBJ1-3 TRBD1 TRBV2 TGTGCCAGCAGGAGACAGGGGATTAGGACTGGAAACACCATATATTTT CASRRQGIRTGNTIYF
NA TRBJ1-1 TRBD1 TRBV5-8 TGTGCCAGCAGCCGACAGGGGGTAAACACTGAAGCTTTCTTT CASSRQGVNTEAFF
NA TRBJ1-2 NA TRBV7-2 TGTGCCAGCAGCTTAGCGCGTCAGGATGGCTACACCTTC CASSLARQDGYTF
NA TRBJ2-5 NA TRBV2 TGTGCCAGCAGTAGCGTGATCGGGACCCAGTACTTC CASSSVIGTQYF
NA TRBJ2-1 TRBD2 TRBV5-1 TGCGCCAGCAGCTTGGATGGTAGCGGGGGGACTACAAATGAGCAGTTCTTC CASSLDGSGGTTNEQFF
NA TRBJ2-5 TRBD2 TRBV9 TGTGCCAGCAGCGTAGATAGCGGGGGGTTAGAGACCCAGTACTTC CASSVDSGGLETQYF
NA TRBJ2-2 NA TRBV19 TGTGCCACCACCCCAGGGGGGGCCGTCGGGGAGCTGTTTTTT CATTPGGAVGELFF
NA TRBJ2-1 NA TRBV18 TGTGCCAGCTCACCACAAGTTGGGGCTGTTGAGCAGTTCTTC CASSPQVGAVEQFF
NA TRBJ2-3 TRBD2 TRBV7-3 TGTGCCAGCAGCTTAGGGGGAAGCGGGGGCCAAGATACGCAGTATTTT CASSLGGSGGQDTQYF
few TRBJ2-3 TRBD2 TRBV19 TGTGCCAGTAGTAAGACTAGCGGGGGGGGCACAGATACGCAGTATTTT CASSKTSGGGTDTQYF
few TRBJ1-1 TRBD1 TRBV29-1 TGCAGCGTCCGGGGGACAGGGAACACTGAAGCTTTCTTT CSVRGTGNTEAFF
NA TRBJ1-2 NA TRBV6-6 TGTGCCAGCAGTTACTCGATCAATGGTTTTGGCTACACCTTC CASSYSINGFGYTF
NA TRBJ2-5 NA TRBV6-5 TGTGCCACTTCGTGGGGTGGATGGGAGACCCAGTACTTC CATSWGGWETQYF
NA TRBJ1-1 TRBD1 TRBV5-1 TGCGCCAGCAGCTACGGACAGGGCGGGACTGAAGCTTTCTTT CASSYGQGGTEAFF
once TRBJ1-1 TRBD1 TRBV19 TGTGCCAGTAGTCTGCGACAGGGAGAGAACACTGAAGCTTTCTTT CASSLRQGENTEAFF
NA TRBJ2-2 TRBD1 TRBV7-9 TGTGCCAGCAGCCCCCCGGACAGGAGGAACACCGGGGAGCTGTTTTTT CASSPPDRRNTGELFF
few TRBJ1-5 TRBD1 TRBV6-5 TGTGCCAGCAGGCCACAGGGGCAGGACAGTCAGCCCCAGCATTTT CASRPQGQDSQPQHF
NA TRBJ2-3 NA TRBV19 TGTGCCAGTAGTATCGCCAGGGGGGTCACAGATACGCAGTATTTT CASSIARGVTDTQYF
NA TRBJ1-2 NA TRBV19 TGTGCCAGTAGTTCCCGACAAACGACAGGTGACTATGGCTACACCTTC CASSSRQTTGDYGYTF
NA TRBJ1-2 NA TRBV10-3 TGTGCCATCAGTGCCAATGATTTATATGGCTACACCTTC CAISANDLYGYTF
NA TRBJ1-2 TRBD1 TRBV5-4 TGTGCCAGCAGCTTCGACAGGGGTCAGAACTATGGCTACACCTTC CASSFDRGQNYGYTF
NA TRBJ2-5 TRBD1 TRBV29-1 TGCAGCGTTGAACGGGACAGGGCTTCGGAGACCCAGTACTTC CSVERDRASETQYF
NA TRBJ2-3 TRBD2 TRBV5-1 TGCGCCAGCAGCTTGGTGGCGGGGGAAGATACGCAGTATTTT CASSLVAGEDTQYF
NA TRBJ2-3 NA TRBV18 TGTGCCAGCTCACTGGGGGGAAAGAGCACAGATACGCAGTATTTT CASSLGGKSTDTQYF
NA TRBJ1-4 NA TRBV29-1 TGCAGCGTGCGAGGGGTCGCAACTAATGAAAAACTGTTTTTT CSVRGVATNEKLFF
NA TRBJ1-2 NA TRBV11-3 TGTGCCAGCAGCTTAGAGGTGCGGGGGTTCGGGCTCTATGGCTACACCTTC CASSLEVRGFGLYGYTF
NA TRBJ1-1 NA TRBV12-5 TGTGCTAGTGGTTTGCGGGGATCTAAGATGAACACTGAAGCTTTCTTT CASGLRGSKMNTEAFF
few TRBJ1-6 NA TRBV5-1 TGCGCCAGCAGCTTGGCACTGGACGGTTCACCCCTCCACTTT CASSLALDGSPLHF
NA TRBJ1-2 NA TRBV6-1 TGTGCCAGCAGTGAGGGGCTAAACTATGGCTACACCTTC CASSEGLNYGYTF
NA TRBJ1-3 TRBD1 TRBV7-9 TGTGCCAGCAGCTTATTCGGGCAGGGGGCGACAGGAAACACCATATATTTT CASSLFGQGATGNTIYF
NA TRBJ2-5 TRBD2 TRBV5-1 TGCGCCAGCAGTGGTAATCACGGACTAGCGCAAGAGACCCAGTACTTC CASSGNHGLAQETQYF
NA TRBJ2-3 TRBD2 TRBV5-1 TGCGCCAGCAGCCCCACAGCGGGGGGACCGACAGATACGCAGTATTTT CASSPTAGGPTDTQYF
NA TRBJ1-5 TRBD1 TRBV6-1 TGTGCCAGCAGGACTGACAGGGCTGGCAATCAGCCCCAGCATTTT CASRTDRAGNQPQHF
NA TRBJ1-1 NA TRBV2 TGTGCCAGCAGTGGAGGGGTTCACGTCCAGGTCATGAACACTGAAGCTTTCTTT CASSGGVHVQVMNTEAFF
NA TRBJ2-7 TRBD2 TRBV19 TGTGCCAGTAGTGTCCTCGGGGGGGGGCGGTACGAGCAGTACTTC CASSVLGGGRYEQYF
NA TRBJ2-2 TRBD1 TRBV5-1 TGCGCCAGCCACCCGGACAGGGCGACCGGGGAGCTGTTTTTT CASHPDRATGELFF
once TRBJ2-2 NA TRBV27 TGTGCCAGCAGGCGGGTAGGCTCCACCGGGGAGCTGTTTTTT CASRRVGSTGELFF
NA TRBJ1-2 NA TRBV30 TGTGCCTGGAGTCCCCGGGCATCTGAGGGCTACACCTTC CAWSPRASEGYTF
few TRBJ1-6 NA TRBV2 TGTGCCAGCAGTAGGGACGGGTACAATTCACCCCTCCACTTT CASSRDGYNSPLHF
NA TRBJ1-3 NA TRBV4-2 TGTGCCAGCAGCGGTCGCACAGCCGAACTCTCTGGAAACACCATATATTTT CASSGRTAELSGNTIYF
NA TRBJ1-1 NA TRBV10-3 TGTGCCATCAGGAGGATGGAGGGCTTGGACACTGAAGCTTTCTTT CAIRRMEGLDTEAFF
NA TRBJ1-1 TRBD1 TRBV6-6 TGTGCCAGCACCTCGACCAGGGGGCCCACTGAAGCTTTCTTT CASTSTRGPTEAFF
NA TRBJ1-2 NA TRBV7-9 TGTGCCAGCAGGGAGGGGTTCCCACCTTATGGCTACACCTTC CASREGFPPYGYTF
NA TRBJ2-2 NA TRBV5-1 TGCGCCAGCAGCCCTGGTTGGGCCCTACTAAGTACCGGGGAGCTGTTTTTT CASSPGWALLSTGELFF
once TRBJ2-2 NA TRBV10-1 TGCGCCAGCAGTGAACGTACCGGGGAGCTGTTTTTT CASSERTGELFF